The present TCR beta chain was sequenced within a study of vaccination and CD4 T cells after COVID-19. Study-wide context: All convalescent patients were nasal swab PCR positive for SARS-CoV-2; several had mild and one severe disease. Study-wide findings and caveats: Spike mono-reactivity was found in 304 of 307 vaccine-specific clones from convalescent patients.

The germline gives CDR1 MNHNS, CDR2 SASEGT. The CDR3 extends over 14 amino acids. Trimming pared 11 bases from V and 3 bases from J, leaving 17 bases between. Details on this clonotype: Its specificity is not known.

Treatment given: roughly ten-day PBMC culture with coronavirus spike peptide pools or control peptides (ViraFEST assay). With peptide pools, ViraFEST first expanded antigen-specific T cells and afterwards sequenced their TCRs. Negative selection separated CD4+ T cells from 10-day cultures. With the Oncomine TCR Beta short-read assay, DNA from cultured CD4+ T cells was sequenced. TCRdb itself ran the PCR reads through MiXCR, one entry per CDR3 protein. The sample carries some 19,000 distinct CDR3 sequences, 45% to 50% recorded once. Sample: CD4+ T cells from blood, cultured in vitro. This clonotype was obtained from a human donor who had recovered from COVID-19. The chain joins TRBV6-1 to TRBJ1-5; D is possibly TRBD1 (6 bases). The CDR3 DNA sequence: TGTGCCGGCCTCACAGGGCGTTTCAATCAGCCCCAGCATTTT. The encoded protein is CAGLTGRFNQPQHF.